In this sample, the clone carrying this T cell receptor (beta chain) turned up many times. Its antigen is as yet unknown. The CDR3 spans 14 residues. V shed 3 bases and J shed 10 bases, with 17 bases lying between them. The germline V gene has CDR1 KGHDR and CDR2 SFDVKD. The data belong to a study of blood T cells in healthy people across ages. Each donor had approximately 10 milliliters of peripheral blood drawn. Primers used in a second PCR of roughly 7 to 11 cycles were a sample-barcoded 5' primer and a J-beta primer mix. Each of the cDNA molecules was tagged by a template-switch adaptor with 12 random nucleotides. A single record per CDR3 protein comes from TCRdb applying MiXCR to the 5' RACE reads. The table has approximately 1,000,000 distinct CDR3 sequences, roughly two fifths seen once; the top ten hold 10% to 15%. General observations from the study: A strong correlation was seen between TCR beta diversity and naive T cell percentage. As age increased, TCR beta diversity per million T cells fell in a roughly linear fashion.

Material: blood. This sequence joins TRBV24-1 and TRBJ1-1, with D possibly TRBD1 on 5 matching bases. The sequence was obtained from a man between 18 and 35 years old in good health. The CDR3 DNA is TGTGCCACCAGTGATCAAGTGACAGACGGGGGAGCTTTCTTT. Translating it yields CATSDQVTDGGAFF.